Listed below are T cell receptor beta chains from one sample, sequenced in a study of OX40 agonist ivuxolimab in advanced cancers. Clones were sequenced by immunoSEQ multiplex PCR, and TCRdb holds only the in-frame ones, with some missing. The sample yields 95,000 to 100,000 clones, about 80% seen once. The specimen comprised CD4+ or CD8+ T cells sorted from blood, sampled in a trial of the OX40 agonist ivuxolimab. The origin of the receptors is an adult with an advanced solid tumor such as melanoma, head and neck, liver or kidney cancer. CDR3s include the opening cysteine and the closing phenylalanine or tryptophan. The D gene is left open where the match is weak. The size entry is marked missing in some rows and otherwise reads once, few, many or a size class.

TRBJ1-2 TRBV6-4 TRBD1 - TGTGCCAGCAGCGCCGGGACAGGGGGCGACTATGGCTACACCTTC CASSAGTGGDYGYTF
TRBJ1-2 TRBV5-3 - - TGTGCCAGAAGCTTCCCTGGACAAAGAGGGGGCTACACCTTC CARSFPGQRGGYTF
TRBJ2-1 TRBV7-9 - few TGTGCCAGCAGCTCCCTTCGGGACCTGGGTCGGGGGCAGTTCTTC CASSSLRDLGRGQFF
TRBJ1-5 TRBV28 - - TGTGCCAGCAGTTTGTCCAGGGGTAGCTCTCAGCCCCAGCATTTT CASSLSRGSSQPQHF
TRBJ2-1 TRBV5-6 TRBD2 - TGTGCCAGCAGCTTGGGACTAGCCTCCTACAATGAGCAGTTCTTC CASSLGLASYNEQFF
TRBJ1-6 TRBV7-9 - - TGTGCCAGCAGCCAGGGAAGGGGTTCACCCCTCCACTTT CASSQGRGSPLHF
TRBJ1-1 TRBV2 - - TGTGCCAGCACTGCCAGGTTACGGGGCACTGAAGCTTTCTTT CASTARLRGTEAFF
TRBJ2-3 TRBV19 - - TGTGCCAGTAGGGGCCTTCGGAGCACAGATACGCAGTATTTT CASRGLRSTDTQYF
TRBJ2-3 TRBV5-1 TRBD2 - TGCGCCAGCAGCTTATCTAGCGGGTTCCAGAACCCCGCAGATACGCAGTATTTT CASSLSSGFQNPADTQYF
TRBJ2-2 TRBV21-1 - - TGTGCCAGCAGCAAAGGGGACAGGGCCACCGGGGAGCTGTTTTTT CASSKGDRATGELFF
TRBJ1-1 TRBV7-9 - once TGTGCCAGCAGCTTCGGGGACGTCGGAGAAGCTTTCTTT CASSFGDVGEAFF
TRBJ2-7 TRBV7-8 TRBD1 - TGTGCCAGCAGCTTAGGCGGGGGACAGGGGGCTTACGAGCAGTACTTC CASSLGGGQGAYEQYF
TRBJ1-5 TRBV28 - - TGTGCCAGCTGCAGGGGTCGGAGAGATAGCAATCAGCCCCAGCATTTT CASCRGRRDSNQPQHF
TRBJ1-1 TRBV5-6 TRBD1 - TGTGCCAGCCGGGACAGGGGGCTCGTGAACACTGAAGCTTTCTTT CASRDRGLVNTEAFF
TRBJ2-1 TRBV4-3 - - TGCGCCAGCAGCCAAGATATGGGCGGTGAGCAGTTCTTC CASSQDMGGEQFF
TRBJ1-1 TRBV11-1 - - TGTGCCAGCAGCCCCGCGAGGGCGGGGAACACTGAAGCTTTCTTT CASSPARAGNTEAFF